What follows are 11 T cell receptor beta chains derived from one specimen sequenced in a study of blood T cell repertoires in COVID-19 (dated by TCRdb to 2020 to 2021). The library was obtained by the immunoSEQ multiplex PCR assay. TCRdb holds this immuneACCESS table with in-frame rearrangements only. Some clones are missing; in checked studies, unresolved V genes explain under half, and the rest has no known cause. The sample contains approximately 65,000 clones, nearly 90% of them found a single time. Jointly, the top ten make up about 4.9% of the sample. Sequenced input: peripheral blood. The receptor set was obtained from a woman in her forties or fifties with active COVID-19.

The chain carries TRBV5-1 and TRBJ2-1, with TRBD2 matching 11 bases. The CDR3 contains 16 residues. Germline assignment: CDR1 SGHRS and CDR2 YFSETQ. The trim removed 0 bases at V and 7 bases at J, leaving 6 bases unmatched. The CDR3, as DNA: TGCGCCAGCAGCTTGGGACTAGCGGGATTTATGAATGAGCAGTTCTTC. Its protein product is CASSLGLAGFMNEQFF.

About this clone: Other nucleotide sequences in the sample specify the same CDR3. The CDR3 sequence: CASSQTGEQYF. The CDR3 bases are TGTGCCAGCAGCCAGACTGGAGAGCAGTACTTC. The V call is TRBV3-1 (or the pseudogene TRBV3-2), the J call TRBJ2-7; D remains unclear. This CDR3 has 11 amino acids. The germline gives CDR1 LGHDT, CDR2 YNNKEL (reference sequence). V lost 3 bases to trimming and J lost 7 bases, with 7 bases between them.

The CDR3 is CASSPRTGISTDTQYF. The CDR3 DNA reads as TGTGCCAGCAGCCCACGGACAGGAATTAGCACAGATACGCAGTATTTT. V and J are TRBV7-9 and TRBJ2-3; 7 bases are a match to TRBD1. The CDR3 runs 16 residues. The germline V gene has CDR1 SEHNR and CDR2 FQNEAQ (reference sequence). Trimming removed 5 bases from V and 0 bases from J; junction bases left unmatched: 8.

This sequence joins TRBV7-2 and TRBJ2-1; a possible D gene is TRBD2 (6 bases). This CDR3 is 16 amino acids long. The V end lost 1 base, the J end lost 7 bases, and 17 bases lay between the germline ends. Looked up from germline, CDR1 is SGHTA and CDR2 is FQGNSA. The CDR3, as DNA: TGTGCCAGCAGCTTAGTAGTGGGAGGCGCCATGAATGAGCAGTTCTTC. Amino acids: CASSLVVGGAMNEQFF.

The rearrangement joins TRBV21-1 to TRBJ1-5. TRBV21-1 is noted as a pseudogene. The CDR3 runs 17 residues. The CDR3 DNA follows: TGTGCCAGCAGCAACATTGCGGGGAGATCCCGCAATCAGCCCCAGCATTTT. It yields the protein CASSNIAGRSRNQPQHF.

This clone was counted a single time. This chain's CDR3 is CASSPVDTNTGELFF. CDR3 coding DNA: TGCGCCAGCAGTCCAGTGGACACTAACACCGGGGAGCTGTTTTTT. V usage is TRBV23-1 and J usage is TRBJ2-2; D is possibly TRBD1 (5 bases). TRBV23-1 is filed as an ORF, its function uncertain. V lost 4 bases and J lost 2, with 11 bases in between. This CDR3 contains 15 residues.

The J gene is TRBJ2-5, the V gene TRBV28; D perhaps matches TRBD1 (5 bases). The CDR3 consists of 13 residues. Per the germline V gene, CDR1 is MDHEN and CDR2 is SYDVKM. Trimming stripped 5 bases from V and 3 bases from J, with 10 bases between. DNA for the CDR3: TGTGCCAGCAGTCGGACACAGAAAGAGACCCAGTACTTC. This encodes CASSRTQKETQYF.

V gene TRBV4-1 combines with J gene TRBJ2-7; TRBD2 aligns across 8 bases. V was clipped by 5 bases and J by 5 bases; unmatched bases: 17. The CDR3 length is 17 residues. Germline CDR1 is MGHRA and CDR2 is YSYEKL. The CDR3 coding sequence is TGCGCCAGCAGCTTACACACCCTGAAGCGGGAGTCCCACGAGCAGTACTTC. This codes for CASSLHTLKRESHEQYF.

V usage is TRBV28 and J usage is TRBJ1-5; maybe TRBD1 (5 bases). The V end lost 4 bases, the J end lost 0 bases, and 10 bases lay between the germline ends. The CDR3 contains 15 residues. Germline V gives CDR1 MDHEN, CDR2 SYDVKM. The CDR3 nucleotides read TGTGCCAGCAGTTCAGGGTCCCATAGCAATCAGCCCCAGCATTTT. Amino acid sequence: CASSSGSHSNQPQHF.

The chain employs TRBV5-1 and TRBJ2-7, with unresolved D. Germline CDR1 SGHRS, CDR2 YFSETQ. Trimming removed 4 bases at V and 3 bases at J, with 11 bases between. This CDR3 is built from 13 residues. The CDR3 is CASSPGFGYEQYF. The CDR3 nucleotides are TGCGCCAGCAGCCCCGGTTTCGGCTACGAGCAGTACTTC.

The chain links TRBV4-1 to TRBJ2-7; tentative D call: TRBD1 (5 bases). The germline V gene encodes CDR1 MGHRA and CDR2 YSYEKL. Trimming removed 0 bases at V and 2 bases at J, with 11 bases between. CDR3 size: 15 residues. Here the CDR3 reads CASSQETDKTYEQYF. CDR3 coding DNA: TGCGCCAGCAGCCAAGAAACGGACAAAACCTACGAGCAGTACTTC.